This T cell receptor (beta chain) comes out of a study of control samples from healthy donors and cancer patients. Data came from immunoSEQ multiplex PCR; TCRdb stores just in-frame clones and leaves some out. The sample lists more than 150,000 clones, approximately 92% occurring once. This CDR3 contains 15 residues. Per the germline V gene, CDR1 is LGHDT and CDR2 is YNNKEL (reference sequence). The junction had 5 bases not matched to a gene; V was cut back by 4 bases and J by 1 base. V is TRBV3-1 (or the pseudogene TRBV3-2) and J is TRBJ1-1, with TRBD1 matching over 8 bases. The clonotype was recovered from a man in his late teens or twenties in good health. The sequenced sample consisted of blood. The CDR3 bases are TGTGCCAGCAGCCTCGGGACAGGTTCGAACACTGAAGCTTTCTTT. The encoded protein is CASSLGTGSNTEAFF.